This TCR beta chain was captured in a study of blood T cell repertoires in COVID-19. Overall study context: Sites across the United States, Italy and Spain contributed samples from acute and convalescent COVID-19.

Generated by immunoSEQ multiplex PCR, the TCRdb table keeps only in-frame clones and is missing some. Here the sample spans about 48,000 clones, around 83% being singletons. This TCR derives from a human donor in a cohort sampled during active COVID-19. The sample taken for sequencing was peripheral blood.

This CDR3 is CASSGGTGELFF. The CDR3, as DNA: TGTGCCAGCAGCGGAGGCACCGGGGAGCTGTTTTTT. The chain links TRBV9 to TRBJ2-2; D unclear. There are 12 residues in the CDR3. Trimming shortened V by 3 bases and J by 4 bases, and 4 bases separated the two germline ends. CDR1 is SGDLS, CDR2 YYNGEE, per germline.